The TCR beta chain under discussion was sequenced for a study of patients and donors after allogeneic stem cell transplantation. TCRdb analysed the RT-PCR reads with MiXCR anew, one entry per CDR3 protein. The sample lists roughly 960,000 distinct CDR3 sequences, more than 15% occurring once. CDR1 is SGHAT, CDR2 FQNNGV, per germline. Trimming at V came to 4 bases and at J to 2 bases, leaving 9 bases not matched to a gene. The CDR3 sequence is 16 residues long. The specimen sequenced was blood, either unsorted or a sorted T cell fraction (not recorded which). V usage is TRBV11-2 and J usage is TRBJ2-7; 9 positions agree with TRBD2. The receptor's source is a human donor who was either an allogeneic HSCT recipient or a stem cell or donor lymphocyte infusion donor (not recorded which). It is not recorded whose cells these are; they may come from a transplant donor. The CDR3 DNA follows: TGTGCCAGCAGCTCCCTTAAGACTAGCGGCGCCTACGAGCAGTACTTC. Protein product: CASSSLKTSGAYEQYF.